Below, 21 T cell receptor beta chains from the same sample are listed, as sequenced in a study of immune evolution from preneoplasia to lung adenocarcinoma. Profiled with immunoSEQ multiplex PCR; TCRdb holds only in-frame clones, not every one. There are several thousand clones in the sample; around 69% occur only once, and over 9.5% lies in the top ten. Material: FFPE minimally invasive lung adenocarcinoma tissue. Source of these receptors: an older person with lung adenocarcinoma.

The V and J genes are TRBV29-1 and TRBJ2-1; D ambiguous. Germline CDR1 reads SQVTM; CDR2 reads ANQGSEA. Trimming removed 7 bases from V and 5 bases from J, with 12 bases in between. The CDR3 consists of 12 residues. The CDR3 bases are TGCAGCGCTCGTAGCCGGAACAATGAGCAGTTCTTC. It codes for CSARSRNNEQFF.

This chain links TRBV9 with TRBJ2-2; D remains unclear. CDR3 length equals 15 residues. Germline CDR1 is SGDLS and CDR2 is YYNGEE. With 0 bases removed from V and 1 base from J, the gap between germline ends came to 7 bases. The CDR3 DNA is TGTGCCAGCAGCGTAGATGCAGGGAACACCGGGGAGCTGTTTTTT. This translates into CASSVDAGNTGELFF.

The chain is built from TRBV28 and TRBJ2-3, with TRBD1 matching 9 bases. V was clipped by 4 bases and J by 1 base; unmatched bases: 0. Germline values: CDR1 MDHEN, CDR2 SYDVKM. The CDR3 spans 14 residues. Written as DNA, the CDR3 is TGTGCCAGCAGTTGGACAGGGGGCACAGATACGCAGTATTTT. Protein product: CASSWTGGTDTQYF.

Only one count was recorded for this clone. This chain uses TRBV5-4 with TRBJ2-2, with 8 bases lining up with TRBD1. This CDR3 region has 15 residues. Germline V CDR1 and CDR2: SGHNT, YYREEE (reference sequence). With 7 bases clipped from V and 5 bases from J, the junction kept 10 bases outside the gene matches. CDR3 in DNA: TGTGCCAGCTCAACCGACAGGGGCGGTACCGGGGAGCTGTTTTTT. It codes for CASSTDRGGTGELFF. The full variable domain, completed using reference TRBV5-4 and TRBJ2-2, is ETGVTQSPTHLIKTRGQQVTLRCSSQSGHNTVSWYQQALGQGPQFIFQYYREEENGRGNFPPRFSGLQFPNYSSELNVNALELDDSALYLCASSTDRGGTGELFFGEGSRLTVL.

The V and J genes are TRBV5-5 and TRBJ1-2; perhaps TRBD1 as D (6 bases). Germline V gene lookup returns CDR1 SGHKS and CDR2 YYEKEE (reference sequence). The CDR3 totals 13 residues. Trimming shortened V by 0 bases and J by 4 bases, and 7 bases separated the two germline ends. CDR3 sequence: CASSLDRAYGYTF. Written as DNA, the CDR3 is TGTGCCAGCAGCTTGGACAGGGCCTATGGCTACACCTTC.

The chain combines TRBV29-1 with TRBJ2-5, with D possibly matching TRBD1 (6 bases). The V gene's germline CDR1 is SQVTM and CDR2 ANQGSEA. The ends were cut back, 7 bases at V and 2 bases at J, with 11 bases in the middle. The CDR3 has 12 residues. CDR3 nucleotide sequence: TGCAGCGCAGGCAGGGGACAAGAGACCCAGTACTTC. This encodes CSAGRGQETQYF.

As DNA, the CDR3 is TGTGCCAGCAGCTTAGGTAGAGCGAACACTGAAGCTTTCTTT. Residues: CASSLGRANTEAFF. The J gene is TRBJ1-1, the V gene TRBV7-2; D gene ambiguous. V lost 1 base and J lost 1, with 7 bases in between. Germline V gene lookup returns CDR1 SGHTA and CDR2 FQGNSA. CDR3 length: 14 residues. Looking up the rest from reference TRBV7-2 and TRBJ1-1 gives the full variable domain: GAGVSQSPSNKVTEKGKDVELRCDPISGHTALYWYRQSLGQGLEFLIYFQGNSAPDKSGLPSDRFSAERTGGSVSTLTIQRTQQEDSAVYLCASSLGRANTEAFFGQGTRLTVV.

CDR3 protein: CASSLDQEGVSGYTF. CDR3 sequence (DNA): TGTGCCAGCAGCCTCGACCAGGAGGGAGTGAGTGGCTACACCTTC. The genes are TRBV9 and TRBJ1-2; D unresolved. The CDR3 runs 15 residues. The germline gives CDR1 SGDLS, CDR2 YYNGEE. V was pared by 4 bases and J by 7 bases, with 20 bases between.

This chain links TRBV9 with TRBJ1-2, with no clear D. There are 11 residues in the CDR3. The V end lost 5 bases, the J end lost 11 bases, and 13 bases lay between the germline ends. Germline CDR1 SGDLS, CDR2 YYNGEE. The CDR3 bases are TGTGCCAGCAGTTCCGGGCCTGGGTACACCTTC. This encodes CASSSGPGYTF. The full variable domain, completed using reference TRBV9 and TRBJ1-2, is DSGVTQTPKHLITATGQRVTLRCSPRSGDLSVYWYQQSLDQGLQFLIQYYNGEERAKGNILERFSAQQFPDLHSELNLSSLELGDSALYFCASSSGPGYTFGSGTRLTVV.

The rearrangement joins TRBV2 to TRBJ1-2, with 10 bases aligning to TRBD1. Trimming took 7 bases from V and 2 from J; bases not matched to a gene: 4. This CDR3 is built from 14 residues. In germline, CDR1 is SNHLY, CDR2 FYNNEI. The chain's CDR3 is CASTEDRGNYGYTF. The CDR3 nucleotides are TGTGCCAGCACGGAGGACAGGGGGAACTATGGCTACACCTTC.

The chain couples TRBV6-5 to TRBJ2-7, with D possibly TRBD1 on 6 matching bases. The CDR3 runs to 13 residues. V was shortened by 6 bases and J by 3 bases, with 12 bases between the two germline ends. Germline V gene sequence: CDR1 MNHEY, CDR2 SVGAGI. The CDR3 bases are TGTGCCAGCAGCCTTGCACAGGGCTACGAGCAGTACTTC. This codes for CASSLAQGYEQYF.

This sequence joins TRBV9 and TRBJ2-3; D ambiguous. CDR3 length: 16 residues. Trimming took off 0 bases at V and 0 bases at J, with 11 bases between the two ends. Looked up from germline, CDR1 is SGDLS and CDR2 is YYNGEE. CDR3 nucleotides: TGTGCCAGCAGCGTAGACATAGTGCCTAGCACAGATACGCAGTATTTT. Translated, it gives CASSVDIVPSTDTQYF.

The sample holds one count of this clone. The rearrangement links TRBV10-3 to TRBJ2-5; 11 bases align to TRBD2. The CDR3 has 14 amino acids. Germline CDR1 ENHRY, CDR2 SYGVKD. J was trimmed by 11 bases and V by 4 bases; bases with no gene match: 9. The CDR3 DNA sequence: TGTGCCATCAGTGGGGGACTAGCGGATGAAGAGCAGTACTTC. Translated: CAISGGLADEEQYF.

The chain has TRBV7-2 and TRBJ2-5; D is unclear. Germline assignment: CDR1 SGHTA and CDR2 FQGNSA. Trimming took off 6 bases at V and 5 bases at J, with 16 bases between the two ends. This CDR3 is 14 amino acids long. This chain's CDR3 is CASSRLDGGETQYF. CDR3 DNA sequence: TGTGCCAGCAGTCGGCTGGACGGTGGGGAGACCCAGTACTTC.

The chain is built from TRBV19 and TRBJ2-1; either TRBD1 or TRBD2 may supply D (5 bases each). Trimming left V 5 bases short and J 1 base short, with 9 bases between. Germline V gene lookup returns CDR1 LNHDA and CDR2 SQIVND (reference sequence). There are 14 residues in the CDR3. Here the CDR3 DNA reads TGTGCCAGTAGTCGGGGCGGGTCCTACAATGAGCAGTTCTTC. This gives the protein CASSRGGSYNEQFF. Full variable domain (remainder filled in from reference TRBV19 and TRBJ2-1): DGGITQSPKYLFRKEGQNVTLSCEQNLNHDAMYWYRQDPGQGLRLIYYSQIVNDFQKGDIAEGYSVSREKKESFPLTVTSAQKNPTAFYLCASSRGGSYNEQFFGPGTRLTVL.

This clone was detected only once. In DNA, the CDR3 is TGCAGCGTTGAAGATAGTACTGAAGCTTTCTTT. Its translation: CSVEDSTEAFF. The V gene is TRBV29-1, the J gene TRBJ1-1; no definite D call. The CDR3 consists of 11 residues. Deletions cut 0 bases from V and 5 bases from J, with 4 bases between. The germline V gene has CDR1 SQVTM and CDR2 ANQGSEA.

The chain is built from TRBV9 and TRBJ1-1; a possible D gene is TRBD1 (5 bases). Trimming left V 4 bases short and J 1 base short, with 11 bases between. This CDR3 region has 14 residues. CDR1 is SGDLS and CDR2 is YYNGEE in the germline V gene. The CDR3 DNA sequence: TGTGCCAGCAGCCCCCAGACAGCGAACACTGAAGCTTTCTTT. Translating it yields CASSPQTANTEAFF.

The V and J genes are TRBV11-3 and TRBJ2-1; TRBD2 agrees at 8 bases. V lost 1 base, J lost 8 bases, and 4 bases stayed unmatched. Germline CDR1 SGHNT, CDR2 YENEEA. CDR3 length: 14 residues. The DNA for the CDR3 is TGTGCCAGCAGCTTAGCGGGAGGGCAAGATGAGCAGTTCTTC. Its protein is CASSLAGGQDEQFF.

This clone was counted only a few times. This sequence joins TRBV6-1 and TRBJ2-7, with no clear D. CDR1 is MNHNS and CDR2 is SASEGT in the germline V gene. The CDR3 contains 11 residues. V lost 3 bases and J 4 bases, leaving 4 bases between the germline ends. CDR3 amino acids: CASSDRYEQYF. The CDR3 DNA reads TGTGCCAGCAGTGACAGGTACGAGCAGTACTTC.

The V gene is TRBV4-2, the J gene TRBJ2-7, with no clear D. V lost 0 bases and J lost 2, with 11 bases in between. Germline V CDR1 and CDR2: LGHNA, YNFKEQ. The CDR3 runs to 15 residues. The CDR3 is CASSQEGADTYEQYF. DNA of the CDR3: TGTGCCAGCAGCCAAGAAGGAGCTGATACCTACGAGCAGTACTTC.

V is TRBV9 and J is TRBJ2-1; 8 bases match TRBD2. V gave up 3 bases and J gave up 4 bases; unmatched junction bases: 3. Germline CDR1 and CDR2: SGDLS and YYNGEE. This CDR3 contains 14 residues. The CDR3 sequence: CASSGLAGYNEQFF. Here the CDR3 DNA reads TGTGCCAGCAGCGGGCTAGCGGGTTACAATGAGCAGTTCTTC. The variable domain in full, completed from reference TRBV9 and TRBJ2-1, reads DSGVTQTPKHLITATGQRVTLRCSPRSGDLSVYWYQQSLDQGLQFLIQYYNGEERAKGNILERFSAQQFPDLHSELNLSSLELGDSALYFCASSGLAGYNEQFFGPGTRLTVL.